These T cell receptor beta chains were read from a single sample in a study of blood T cells in healthy people across ages. TCRdb processed the 5' RACE reads anew with MiXCR; each CDR3 protein has one entry. Among approximately 770,000 distinct CDR3 sequences listed, 58% were seen once. Sequences were obtained from blood. These receptors were obtained from a man aged 25-45 years in good health. The CDR3 runs from the conserved cysteine through the conserved F or W. Fields, in order: D gene, J gene, clone size, V gene, CDR3 DNA, CDR3 protein. The D gene is left open where the match is weak. Size values are once, few and many counts, or a class for expanded clones, and some rows have none.

d_call: TRBD2; j_call: TRBJ2-5; clone_size: few; v_call: TRBV3-1; cdr3_nt: TGTGCCAGCAGCAAGGGTAGCGGGGTTTCGGGGGAGACCCAGTACTTC; cdr3_aa: CASSKGSGVSGETQYF
d_call: -; j_call: TRBJ2-7; clone_size: -; v_call: TRBV6-5; cdr3_nt: TGTGCCAGCAGTTTGTCTGCGGGGTTCTACGAGCAGTACTTC; cdr3_aa: CASSLSAGFYEQYF
d_call: -; j_call: TRBJ2-1; clone_size: -; v_call: TRBV4-2; cdr3_nt: TGTGCCAGCGCCCACCCGCGGGAACTCGCCTACAATGAGCAGTTCTTC; cdr3_aa: CASAHPRELAYNEQFF
d_call: -; j_call: TRBJ2-3; clone_size: -; v_call: TRBV12-3/TRBV12-4; cdr3_nt: TGTGCCAGCAGTTTGGCCGGGGGTATGGGGACGCAGTATTTT; cdr3_aa: CASSLAGGMGTQYF
d_call: -; j_call: TRBJ2-3; clone_size: -; v_call: TRBV7-2; cdr3_nt: TGTGCCAGCAGATCGACCGGGACACGACCAGATACGCAGTATTTT; cdr3_aa: CASRSTGTRPDTQYF
d_call: -; j_call: TRBJ1-2; clone_size: few; v_call: TRBV20-1; cdr3_nt: TGCAGTGCTAGTGCGGAAAACTATGGCTACACCTTC; cdr3_aa: CSASAENYGYTF
d_call: -; j_call: TRBJ1-2; clone_size: -; v_call: TRBV6-6; cdr3_nt: TGTGCCAGCAGTTCGAGGACAGAATTGGGAGCGAGTGGCTACACCTTC; cdr3_aa: CASSSRTELGASGYTF
d_call: -; j_call: TRBJ2-7; clone_size: -; v_call: TRBV7-9; cdr3_nt: TGTGCCAGCAGCCCCGCGGCGGGGCGGTCCTACGAGCAGTACTTC; cdr3_aa: CASSPAAGRSYEQYF
d_call: -; j_call: TRBJ1-4; clone_size: -; v_call: TRBV4-2; cdr3_nt: TGTGCCAGCAGCCAAAAGGTGGGGTCGGACGAAAAACTGTTTTTT; cdr3_aa: CASSQKVGSDEKLFF
d_call: TRBD1; j_call: TRBJ2-5; clone_size: -; v_call: TRBV7-2; cdr3_nt: TGTGCCAGCAGCGGACGGACAGGTACCGGCAATGAGCAGTACTTC; cdr3_aa: CASSGRTGTGNEQYF
d_call: TRBD2; j_call: TRBJ2-5; clone_size: once; v_call: TRBV24-1; cdr3_nt: TGTGCCACCAGTGATTTAGCGGGAGGGTACAATGAGCAGTACTTC; cdr3_aa: CATSDLAGGYNEQYF
d_call: -; j_call: TRBJ2-3; clone_size: few; v_call: TRBV27; cdr3_nt: TGTGCCAGCCGGACATCGGATACGCAGTATTTT; cdr3_aa: CASRTSDTQYF
d_call: -; j_call: TRBJ2-1; clone_size: -; v_call: TRBV7-3; cdr3_nt: TGTGCCAGCAGCTTCGAGGGGTTCTCCTACAATGAGCAGTTCTTC; cdr3_aa: CASSFEGFSYNEQFF
d_call: -; j_call: TRBJ1-5; clone_size: -; v_call: TRBV12-3/TRBV12-4; cdr3_nt: TGTGCCAGCAGTGTGATAGGGGATAGCCAGCCCCAGCATTTT; cdr3_aa: CASSVIGDSQPQHF
d_call: TRBD1; j_call: TRBJ1-2; clone_size: -; v_call: TRBV5-1; cdr3_nt: TGCGCCAGCAGCTTGGGACAGGGGGCAGGCTATGGCTACACCTTC; cdr3_aa: CASSLGQGAGYGYTF
d_call: TRBD2; j_call: TRBJ2-4; clone_size: -; v_call: TRBV20-1; cdr3_nt: TGCAGTGCACAAGTGGGGGGGTACAAAAACATTCAGTACTTC; cdr3_aa: CSAQVGGYKNIQYF
d_call: -; j_call: TRBJ1-2; clone_size: -; v_call: TRBV27; cdr3_nt: TGTGCCAGCAGTTTGTCGGGACAAACTACAATTCAAGGCTACACCTTC; cdr3_aa: CASSLSGQTTIQGYTF
d_call: -; j_call: TRBJ1-1; clone_size: -; v_call: TRBV15; cdr3_nt: TGTGCCACCAGCAGAGATCATGGGCCAAACACTGAAGCTTTCTTT; cdr3_aa: CATSRDHGPNTEAFF
d_call: -; j_call: TRBJ2-7; clone_size: -; v_call: TRBV20-1; cdr3_nt: TGCAGTGCTGCCAGACAGGCTGGCGATGAGCAGTACTTC; cdr3_aa: CSAARQAGDEQYF
d_call: -; j_call: TRBJ2-3; clone_size: -; v_call: TRBV12-3/TRBV12-4; cdr3_nt: TGTGCCAGCAGTTTCGTAGCCCGGATCCGAGGGAATACGCAGTATTTT; cdr3_aa: CASSFVARIRGNTQYF
d_call: TRBD2; j_call: TRBJ2-1; clone_size: -; v_call: TRBV29-1; cdr3_nt: TGCAGCGTTCTTCGGAGGAGTGGCGGGAGTCGTAATGAGCAGTTCTTC; cdr3_aa: CSVLRRSGGSRNEQFF
d_call: -; j_call: TRBJ2-1; clone_size: -; v_call: TRBV15; cdr3_nt: TGTGCCACCAGCCCCCCTCCGGGACCCTCCCCCAATGAGCAGTTCTTC; cdr3_aa: CATSPPPGPSPNEQFF
d_call: -; j_call: TRBJ2-5; clone_size: -; v_call: TRBV28; cdr3_nt: TGTGCCAGCAGGACTTTTGCAGGAGGGCAGTACTTC; cdr3_aa: CASRTFAGGQYF
d_call: TRBD2; j_call: TRBJ2-4; clone_size: -; v_call: TRBV3-1; cdr3_nt: TGTGCCAGCAGCCAAGGAGTAGCGGGGGGTAGCATTCAGTACTTC; cdr3_aa: CASSQGVAGGSIQYF
d_call: -; j_call: TRBJ1-1; clone_size: -; v_call: TRBV11-2; cdr3_nt: TGTGCCAGCAGCGTGAAGTCAAACCTGAACACTGAAGCTTTCTTT; cdr3_aa: CASSVKSNLNTEAFF
d_call: -; j_call: TRBJ2-3; clone_size: few; v_call: TRBV20-1; cdr3_nt: TGCAGTGCTCTTGGTGGGGGCGTAGGCACAGATACGCAGTATTTT; cdr3_aa: CSALGGGVGTDTQYF
d_call: -; j_call: TRBJ1-1; clone_size: few; v_call: TRBV6-5; cdr3_nt: TGTGCCAGCAGTCAATACTCGACAGGGAACACTGAAGCTTTCTTT; cdr3_aa: CASSQYSTGNTEAFF
d_call: -; j_call: TRBJ1-4; clone_size: -; v_call: TRBV7-2; cdr3_nt: TGTGCCAGCAGCACCCATCACGGTGCAACTAATGAAAAACTGTTTTTT; cdr3_aa: CASSTHHGATNEKLFF
d_call: -; j_call: TRBJ2-1; clone_size: few; v_call: TRBV20-1; cdr3_nt: TGCAGTGCTAGAGTGCGGAGGGGGGGTGAGCAGTTCTTC; cdr3_aa: CSARVRRGGEQFF
d_call: TRBD2; j_call: TRBJ2-3; clone_size: -; v_call: TRBV4-1; cdr3_nt: TGCGCCAGCAGCCAGGGACTAGCGGGAGTCGGTTTTACGCAGTATTTT; cdr3_aa: CASSQGLAGVGFTQYF
d_call: -; j_call: TRBJ1-2; clone_size: -; v_call: TRBV7-9; cdr3_nt: TGTGCCAGCAGCTCTTCGTACCCCACAGACAGAAACTCCTATGGCTACACCTTC; cdr3_aa: CASSSSYPTDRNSYGYTF
d_call: -; j_call: TRBJ2-7; clone_size: -; v_call: TRBV7-2; cdr3_nt: TGTGCCAGCAGCCTGCGAGGTGCGGATTACTCCTACGAGCAGTACTTC; cdr3_aa: CASSLRGADYSYEQYF
d_call: TRBD1; j_call: TRBJ2-3; clone_size: -; v_call: TRBV7-9; cdr3_nt: TGTGCCAGCAGCTTAGAACTCGGACAGGGGGCTTCAGATACGCAGTATTTT; cdr3_aa: CASSLELGQGASDTQYF
d_call: -; j_call: TRBJ1-5; clone_size: -; v_call: TRBV7-9; cdr3_nt: TGTGCCAGCAGCCAGGACAGTTGGAATCAGCCCCAGCATTTT; cdr3_aa: CASSQDSWNQPQHF
d_call: -; j_call: TRBJ2-7; clone_size: -; v_call: TRBV6-5; cdr3_nt: TGTGCCAGCAGGCGTACAACAGGGTCAGCTTACGAGCAGTACTTC; cdr3_aa: CASRRTTGSAYEQYF
d_call: -; j_call: TRBJ1-2; clone_size: few; v_call: TRBV4-1; cdr3_nt: TGCGCCAGCACATCACCCTTGCCAGGGTGCGACTATGGCTACACCTTC; cdr3_aa: CASTSPLPGCDYGYTF
d_call: -; j_call: TRBJ2-5; clone_size: -; v_call: TRBV10-3; cdr3_nt: TGTGCCATCAGTGATAGGGTTATCGATGAGCAGTACTTC; cdr3_aa: CAISDRVIDEQYF
d_call: -; j_call: TRBJ2-1; clone_size: -; v_call: TRBV20-1; cdr3_nt: TGCAGTGCCATAAGGGGGGGGGGGCTCAATGAGCAGTTCTTC; cdr3_aa: CSAIRGGGLNEQFF
d_call: -; j_call: TRBJ2-7; clone_size: -; v_call: TRBV7-9; cdr3_nt: TGTGTCAGCAGCCTAATTGGGTACGAGCAGTACTTC; cdr3_aa: CVSSLIGYEQYF
d_call: -; j_call: TRBJ2-1; clone_size: -; v_call: TRBV6-1; cdr3_nt: TGTGCCGGGGGGTTTCTTGGGCAGTTCTTC; cdr3_aa: CAGGFLGQFF
d_call: -; j_call: TRBJ2-3; clone_size: few; v_call: TRBV10-3; cdr3_nt: TGTGCCATCAGTGATCAGTCACTATCAACAGATACGCAGTATTTT; cdr3_aa: CAISDQSLSTDTQYF
d_call: TRBD1; j_call: TRBJ2-3; clone_size: -; v_call: TRBV29-1; cdr3_nt: TGCAGCGTTACAACAGGGGCCGTCACAGATACGCAGTATTTT; cdr3_aa: CSVTTGAVTDTQYF
d_call: TRBD1; j_call: TRBJ2-7; clone_size: many; v_call: TRBV28; cdr3_nt: TGTGCCAGCAGAGGCGGACAGGCTAAGAGCGAGCAGTACTTC; cdr3_aa: CASRGGQAKSEQYF
d_call: TRBD1; j_call: TRBJ1-2; clone_size: -; v_call: TRBV4-2; cdr3_nt: TGTGCCAGCAGCCCGGGGACAGGGGGCAGCTATGGCTACACCTTC; cdr3_aa: CASSPGTGGSYGYTF
d_call: TRBD2; j_call: TRBJ2-3; clone_size: -; v_call: TRBV12-3/TRBV12-4; cdr3_nt: TGTGCCAGCGGCGGCGGGGGGGCCGTGCCTGGCTCAGATACGCAGTATTTT; cdr3_aa: CASGGGGAVPGSDTQYF
d_call: -; j_call: TRBJ1-2; clone_size: -; v_call: TRBV4-3; cdr3_nt: TGCGCCAGCAGCCAAGGGGCGCATGGCTACACCTTC; cdr3_aa: CASSQGAHGYTF
d_call: -; j_call: TRBJ2-4; clone_size: once; v_call: TRBV2; cdr3_nt: TGTGCCGGCAGTGATGGGGGAGGCGGAGGCAAAAACATTCAGTACTTC; cdr3_aa: CAGSDGGGGGKNIQYF
d_call: -; j_call: TRBJ2-3; clone_size: -; v_call: TRBV4-2; cdr3_nt: TGTGCCAGCAGCTTCGCGACGGGGGCGAACACAGATACGCAGTATTTT; cdr3_aa: CASSFATGANTDTQYF
d_call: -; j_call: TRBJ1-5; clone_size: -; v_call: TRBV2; cdr3_nt: TGTGCCAGCTCCGGGACTGGGGATCAGCCCCAGCATTTT; cdr3_aa: CASSGTGDQPQHF
d_call: TRBD2; j_call: TRBJ2-1; clone_size: -; v_call: TRBV7-2; cdr3_nt: TGTGCCAGCAGGCCTAGCGGGAGCTCCTACAATGAGCAGTTCTTC; cdr3_aa: CASRPSGSSYNEQFF
d_call: TRBD2; j_call: TRBJ2-5; clone_size: few; v_call: TRBV5-1; cdr3_nt: TGCGCCAGCAGCACAAGCGGGGGGCCAGAGACCCAGTACTTC; cdr3_aa: CASSTSGGPETQYF
d_call: -; j_call: TRBJ2-3; clone_size: once; v_call: TRBV2; cdr3_nt: TGTGCCAGCAGACGTAGCGCAGATACGCAGTATTTT; cdr3_aa: CASRRSADTQYF